The 21 T cell receptor beta chains reported below all come from one sample, sequenced in a study of T-cell reconstitution after alpha-beta-depleted transplantation in children. TCRbeta library construction was performed incorporating unique molecular identifiers. Using its own MiXCR run on the PCR reads, TCRdb lists one record per CDR3 protein. Of fewer than 550,000 distinct CDR3 sequences listed, over 10% were seen once; the top ten hold 14%. The sample consisted of PBMCs, mostly from graft donor cells, taken 180 days after TCRalphabeta/CD19-depleted stem cell transplant. The source is a female patient younger than 10 who had a stem cell transplant for aplastic anemia, so the T cells may come from the graft donor.

The J gene is TRBJ2-3, the V gene TRBV6-1; a possible D gene is TRBD2 (7 bases). Germline-derived CDR1 and CDR2 are MNHNS and SASEGT. This CDR3 is 13 amino acids long. With 11 bases removed from V and 4 bases from J, the gap between germline ends came to 16 bases. The CDR3 loop is CAVGGRGADTQYF. The CDR3 DNA follows: TGTGCCGTCGGGGGGCGCGGTGCAGATACGCAGTATTTT.

This chain connects TRBV14 to TRBJ2-6, with a tentative D call TRBD1 (6 bases). Germline assignment: CDR1 SGHDN and CDR2 FVKESK. Trimming pared 1 base from V and 4 bases from J, leaving 14 bases between. This CDR3 spans 17 amino acids. Here the CDR3 reads CASSQGGRGEGANVLTF. The CDR3 DNA is TGTGCCAGCAGCCAAGGGGGCAGGGGTGAAGGGGCCAACGTCCTGACTTTC.

The J gene is TRBJ1-1, the V gene TRBV29-1; D not certain. The CDR3 runs 11 residues. V lost 7 bases, J lost 1 base, and 7 bases lay in between. The germline gives CDR1 SQVTM, CDR2 ANQGSEA. CDR3 nucleotides: TGCAGCGGACGGGGGAACACTGAAGCTTTCTTT. It is translated as CSGRGNTEAFF.

The rearrangement joins TRBV6-5 to TRBJ2-1; TRBD2 matches at 7 bases. This CDR3 has 17 amino acids. The V gene's germline CDR1 is MNHEY and CDR2 SVGAGI. V gave up 0 bases and J gave up 0 bases; unmatched junction bases: 5. The CDR3 DNA is TGTGCCAGCAGTTACTCGCCTAGCGGCGTCTCCTACAATGAGCAGTTCTTC. It yields the protein CASSYSPSGVSYNEQFF.

The table lists this clonotype with a few counts. The CDR3 DNA is TGTGCCAGCAGCTTACTCACCTACGAGCAGTACTTC. Amino acid sequence: CASSLLTYEQYF. The rearrangement links TRBV7-2 to TRBJ2-7; no clear D. CDR1 is SGHTA, CDR2 FQGNSA, per germline. The CDR3 contains 12 residues. V was pared by 2 bases and J by 2 bases, with 4 bases between.

The chain joins TRBV10-3 to TRBJ2-6, with D possibly being TRBD1 or TRBD2 (6 bases each). The CDR3 is 16 residues long. V was pared by 5 bases and J by 0 bases, with 11 bases between. The germline V gene has CDR1 ENHRY and CDR2 SYGVKD. CDR3 residues: CAISPGAISGANVLTF. In DNA form, the CDR3 reads TGTGCCATCAGTCCGGGGGCCATCTCTGGGGCCAACGTCCTGACTTTC.

The gene calls are TRBV5-6 and TRBJ2-1, with TRBD2 identical over 10 bases. Germline CDR1 reads SGHDT; CDR2 reads YYEEEE. The CDR3 runs to 19 residues. V dropped 3 bases and J dropped 0; count of bases not matched to a gene: 12. CDR3 in DNA: TGTGCCAGCAGCTCTCTCAGGCTAGCGGGAGAGGGCTCCTACAATGAGCAGTTCTTC. Encoded protein: CASSSLRLAGEGSYNEQFF.

This clonotype was recorded a few times. V gene TRBV27 combines with J gene TRBJ2-7, with TRBD2 identical over 8 bases. In germline, CDR1 is MNHEY, CDR2 SMNVEV (reference sequence). There are 14 residues in the CDR3. V dropped 5 bases and J dropped 6; count of bases not matched to a gene: 9. Written as DNA, the CDR3 is TGTGCCAGCAGTCCGTTGGGCGCGGGAGGCGAGCAGTACGTC. It codes for CASSPLGAGGEQYV.

This clonotype was seen only a few times. J is TRBJ1-1 and V is TRBV21-1. TRBV21-1 is classified as a pseudogene. The CDR3 runs 14 residues. CDR3 in amino acids: CASSTLKKSTEAFF. As DNA, the CDR3 is TGTGCCAGCAGCACTTTAAAAAAAAGCACTGAAGCTTTCTTT.

The chain recombines TRBV4-3 with TRBJ2-3; tentative D call: TRBD2 (6 bases). The CDR3 has 16 residues. The V end lost 0 bases, the J end lost 2 bases, and 12 bases lay between the germline ends. Per germline, CDR1 LGHNA and CDR2 YSLEER. The CDR3: CASSQEVAGTTDTQYF. The CDR3 DNA is TGCGCCAGCAGCCAAGAAGTTGCGGGGACCACAGATACGCAGTATTTT.

V is TRBV5-5 and J is TRBJ2-5; a weak D match, TRBD2 (5 bases). Trimming removed 0 bases from V and 1 base from J, with 10 bases in between. There are 15 residues in the CDR3. Germline V CDR1 and CDR2: SGHKS, YYEKEE (reference sequence). CDR3 in DNA: TGTGCCAGCAGCTTGGGAGGGAAATGCCAAGAGACCCAGTACTTC. Amino acids: CASSLGGKCQETQYF.

As to this clonotype: The junction and the germline gene differ at one end; a read error may be behind it. The chain couples TRBV27 to TRBJ2-3; 7 bases agree with TRBD2. Germline loops: CDR1 MNHEY, CDR2 SMNVEV (reference sequence). The CDR3 is made up of 13 amino acids. The CDR3 here is CASQRTRAGTQYF. CDR3 DNA: TGTGCCAGTCAACGGACTAGAGCGGGTACGCAGTATTTC.

The CDR3: CASSIPTGAAFF. CDR3 DNA: TGTGCCAGCAGCATCCCGACGGGGGCAGCTTTCTTT. The rearrangement links TRBV7-2 to TRBJ1-1; weak D call: TRBD1 (6 bases). Germline lookup yields CDR1 SGHTA and CDR2 FQGNSA. Trimming took off 5 bases at V and 10 bases at J, with 14 bases between the two ends. The CDR3 extends over 12 amino acids.

This clonotype was seen a handful of times. The chain links TRBV20-1 to TRBJ1-3; D not resolved. The germline V gene encodes CDR1 DFQATT and CDR2 SNEGSKA (reference sequence). This CDR3 has 15 amino acids. V gave up 5 bases and J gave up 0 bases, with 14 bases separating them. The CDR3 region has the DNA TGCAGTGCTGGGCCGGGCGGGTCCTCTGGAAACACCATATATTTT. Amino acid sequence: CSAGPGGSSGNTIYF.

In this sample, this clonotype turned up a few times. V gene TRBV5-6 combines with J gene TRBJ1-4; D unresolved. V was clipped by 0 bases and J by 0 bases, with 15 bases between them. Germline V gene data show CDR1 as SGHDT and CDR2 as YYEEEE. The CDR3 loop spans 18 amino acids. The CDR3 region is CASSLVNRDGATNEKLFF. The CDR3 nucleotides are TGTGCCAGCAGCTTGGTAAACCGAGACGGTGCAACTAATGAAAAACTGTTTTTT.

This chain uses TRBV27 with TRBJ2-5; 8 nucleotides match TRBD1. Per germline, CDR1 MNHEY and CDR2 SMNVEV (reference sequence). The CDR3 sequence is 15 residues long. V trimming: 8 bases; J trimming: 5 bases; junction bases outside the gene matches: 13. For the CDR3, the DNA is TGTGCCAGCTCCTCCAGGGGGCGACTCGGGGAGACCCAGTACTTC. Translation: CASSSRGRLGETQYF.

This clonotype has only a few counts. The chain carries TRBV18 and TRBJ1-5; TRBD1 matches 8 bases. Germline-derived CDR1 and CDR2 are KGHSH and LQKENI. J lost 6 bases, V lost 8 bases, and 9 bases had no gene match. The CDR3 contains 14 residues. The CDR3 region has the DNA TGTGCCAGCCTGGACAGGGAGGGGGGTCAGCCCCAGCATTTT. Encoded protein: CASLDREGGQPQHF.

The CDR3 here is CASSTSGGRKPQHF. The CDR3 coding sequence is TGTGCCAGTAGTACCTCCGGCGGGCGAAAGCCCCAGCATTTT. The chain links TRBV19 to TRBJ1-5; no clear D. This CDR3 has 14 residues. The V end lost 4 bases, the J end lost 8 bases, and 15 bases lay between the germline ends. Germline CDR1 and CDR2: LNHDA and SQIVND (reference sequence).

The chain has TRBV20-1 and TRBJ2-7; either TRBD1 or TRBD2 may supply D (5 bases each). The CDR3 runs to 12 residues. Germline CDR1 DFQATT, CDR2 SNEGSKA (reference sequence). V lost 1 base and J lost 4, with 8 bases in between. The CDR3 coding sequence is TGCAGTGCTAGAGGGGGACCTTACGAGCAGTACGTC. Translating gives CSARGGPYEQYV.

The genes are TRBV12-5 and TRBJ2-3, with D possibly TRBD2 on 7 matching bases. The CDR3 is 17 amino acids. Germline-derived CDR1 and CDR2 are LGHNT and FRNRAP. V lost 1 base to trimming and J lost 3 bases, with 17 bases between them. The CDR3 DNA is TGTGCTAGTGGTTTGGCTTGGACTAGGGGGGGGACAGATACGCAGTATTTT. Translating gives CASGLAWTRGGTDTQYF.

V usage is TRBV6-5 and J usage is TRBJ2-5; tentatively, D is TRBD2 (5 bases). Trimming took 4 bases from V and 2 from J, leaving 14 bases between them. Germline loops: CDR1 MNHEY, CDR2 SVGAGI. CDR3 size: 15 residues. The CDR3 DNA is TGTGCCAGCAGTTCCTGGGGAGCGGTTCAAGAGACCCAGTACTTC. It translates to CASSSWGAVQETQYF.